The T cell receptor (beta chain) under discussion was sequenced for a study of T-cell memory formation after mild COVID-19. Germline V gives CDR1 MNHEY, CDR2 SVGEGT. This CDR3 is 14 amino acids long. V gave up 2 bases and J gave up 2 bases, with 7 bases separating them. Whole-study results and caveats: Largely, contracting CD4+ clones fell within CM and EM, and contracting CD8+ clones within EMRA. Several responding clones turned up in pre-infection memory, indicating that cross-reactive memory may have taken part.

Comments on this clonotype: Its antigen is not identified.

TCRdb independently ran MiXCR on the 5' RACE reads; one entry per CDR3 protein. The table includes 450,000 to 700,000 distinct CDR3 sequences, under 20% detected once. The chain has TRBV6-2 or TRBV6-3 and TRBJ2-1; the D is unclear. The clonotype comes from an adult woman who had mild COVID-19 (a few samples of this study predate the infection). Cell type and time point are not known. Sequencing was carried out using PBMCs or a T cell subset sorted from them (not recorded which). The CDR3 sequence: CASSYGPAYNEQFF. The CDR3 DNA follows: TGTGCCAGCAGTTACGGGCCTGCCTACAATGAGCAGTTCTTC.